The 15 T cell receptor beta chains below all came from one sample that was sequenced in a study of T cell responses to AZD1222 COVID-19 vaccine. Data came from immunoSEQ multiplex PCR; TCRdb stores just in-frame clones and leaves some out. This table holds about 130,000 clones, roughly 90% found once. The source material was peripheral blood, sampled on day 0 of AZD1222 vaccination. These receptors originate from an adult in good health.

The chain has TRBV27 and TRBJ1-1; D not resolved. The ends were cut back, 5 bases at V and 1 base at J, with 8 bases in the middle. The germline gives CDR1 MNHEY, CDR2 SMNVEV (reference sequence). This CDR3 spans 13 amino acids. CDR3 sequence: CASSLSENTEAFF. The DNA for the CDR3 is TGTGCCAGCAGTCTCTCGGAGAACACTGAAGCTTTCTTT.

The chain has TRBV5-1 and TRBJ1-2, with 7 bases aligning to TRBD1. In germline, CDR1 is SGHRS, CDR2 YFSETQ. This CDR3 has 16 amino acids. J lost 4 bases, V lost 0 bases, and 9 bases had no gene match. The CDR3 is CASSLGQSQGVYGYTF. Here the CDR3 DNA reads TGCGCCAGCAGCTTGGGGCAAAGCCAGGGGGTCTATGGCTACACCTTC.

The chain combines TRBV10-3 with TRBJ2-7, with D perhaps TRBD2 (6 bases). V gave up 10 bases and J gave up 0 bases, with 19 bases separating them. The CDR3 spans 15 residues. Germline assignment: CDR1 ENHRY and CDR2 SYGVKD. Written as DNA, the CDR3 is TGTGCCACTCAGTTCGCGGGGCTAAGCTCCTACGAGCAGTACTTC. It encodes CATQFAGLSSYEQYF.

This clone was found once. The rearrangement links TRBV23-1 to TRBJ2-7; D assignment may be TRBD1 or TRBD2 (5 bases each). TRBV23-1 is labeled an ORF, and its function is uncertain. This CDR3 has 13 amino acids. The V end was cut by 6 bases, the J end by 7 bases, with 16 bases between. CDR3 region: CASSRGYSWEQYF. The CDR3 DNA reads TGCGCCAGCAGCCGGGGCTACTCGTGGGAGCAGTACTTC.

This chain uses TRBV11-2 with TRBJ2-7; D might be TRBD1 (5 bases). The CDR3 contains 13 residues. Germline V gene data show CDR1 as SGHAT and CDR2 as FQNNGV. V gave up 2 bases and J gave up 2 bases, with 7 bases separating them. In nucleotides, the CDR3 is TGTGCCAGCAGCTTAAGGGGCACCTACGAGCAGTACTTC. It codes for CASSLRGTYEQYF.

The chain employs TRBV6-5 and TRBJ1-5; 10 bases align to TRBD1. Trimming cost V 7 bases and J 6 bases; bases outside gene matches: 9. CDR3 size: 15 residues. The germline gives CDR1 MNHEY, CDR2 SVGAGI. This chain's CDR3 is CASKIGQGVGQPQHF. CDR3 in DNA: TGTGCCAGCAAAATAGGACAGGGGGTTGGTCAGCCCCAGCATTTT.

The chain joins TRBV6-5 to TRBJ1-3; D gene unclear. The V end was cut by 5 bases, the J end by 0 bases, with 11 bases between. The CDR3 is made up of 15 amino acids. Germline CDR1 reads MNHEY; CDR2 reads SVGAGI. The CDR3: CASSQHDLSGNTIYF. CDR3 coding DNA: TGTGCCAGCAGTCAACATGACCTCTCTGGAAACACCATATATTTT.

V and J are TRBV27 and TRBJ2-7; 7 nucleotides agree with TRBD2. The CDR3 covers 15 residues. Trimming took 0 bases from V and 1 from J; bases not matched to a gene: 3. Germline V CDR1 and CDR2: MNHEY, SMNVEV (reference sequence). CDR3 sequence (DNA): TGTGCCAGCAGTTTATCCTGGCGGGGGTCCTACGAGCAGTACTTC. Its protein is CASSLSWRGSYEQYF.

This chain connects TRBV3-1 (or the pseudogene TRBV3-2) to TRBJ1-1; a possible D gene is TRBD1 (5 bases). CDR3 length equals 12 residues. V dropped 3 bases and J dropped 5 bases, with 7 bases sitting between them. CDR1 and CDR2 (germline): LGHDT, YNNKEL (reference sequence). The CDR3 reads CASSQTETEAFF. The CDR3 DNA follows: TGTGCCAGCAGCCAGACAGAGACTGAAGCTTTCTTT.

The DNA of the CDR3 is TGTGCCAGCAGCTTGCGACAGGGGGACACTGAAGCTTTCTTT. Translating it yields CASSLRQGDTEAFF. The chain is built from TRBV5-5 and TRBJ1-1, with 9 bases that match TRBD1. The CDR3 runs to 14 residues. V lost 1 base to trimming and J lost 3 bases; unmatched junction nucleotides: 1. Germline loops: CDR1 SGHKS, CDR2 YYEKEE (reference sequence). The whole variable domain, filled in from reference TRBV5-5 and TRBJ1-1, reads DAGVTQSPTHLIKTRGQQVTLRCSPISGHKSVSWYQQVLGQGPQFIFQYYEKEERGRGNFPDRFSARQFPNYSSELNVNALLLGDSALYLCASSLRQGDTEAFFGQGTRLTVV.

V usage is TRBV28 and J usage is TRBJ2-1; 9 nucleotides agree with TRBD2. The CDR3 spans 14 residues. The J segment lost 0 bases and the V segment lost 8 bases, leaving 2 bases of the junction unmatched. CDR1 and CDR2 (germline): MDHEN, SYDVKM. CDR3: CASHSGGSYNEQFF. For the CDR3, the DNA is TGTGCCAGCCATAGCGGGGGCTCCTACAATGAGCAGTTCTTC.

V and J are TRBV19 and TRBJ1-1; 9 bases align to TRBD1. This CDR3 spans 14 amino acids. CDR1 and CDR2 from the germline V gene are LNHDA and SQIVND (reference sequence). V trimming: 3 bases; J trimming: 11 bases; junction bases outside the gene matches: 10. The CDR3 sequence: CASSISDRTGAAFF. The CDR3 DNA is TGTGCCAGTAGTATCTCGGACCGGACAGGGGCGGCTTTCTTT.

This chain links TRBV28 with TRBJ2-7; 10 bases align to TRBD2. CDR1 and CDR2 from the germline V gene are MDHEN and SYDVKM. V shed 6 bases and J 3 bases; nucleotides not matched to a gene: 8. This CDR3 has 15 amino acids. The CDR3 protein is CASRPSGGAIYEQYF. The DNA for the CDR3 is TGTGCCAGCAGACCCAGCGGGGGGGCTATCTACGAGCAGTACTTC.

This chain uses TRBV18 with TRBJ1-2; possibly TRBD1 for D (6 bases). The V gene lost 3 bases and the J gene lost 8 bases, with 16 bases spanning the gap. Germline CDR1 and CDR2: KGHSH and LQKENI. This CDR3 is built from 14 residues. For the CDR3, the DNA is TGTGCCAGCTCACCTCAGGACAGTTCTCCCGGCTACACCTTC. Protein sequence: CASSPQDSSPGYTF.

V and J are TRBV7-9 and TRBJ2-3, with TRBD1 matching 7 bases. The CDR3 sequence is 15 residues long. J was trimmed by 1 base and V by 2 bases; bases with no gene match: 3. Germline V CDR1 and CDR2: SEHNR, FQNEAQ (reference sequence). DNA for the CDR3: TGTGCCAGCAGCTTATATGGACAGGGCACAGATACGCAGTATTTT. Protein product: CASSLYGQGTDTQYF.